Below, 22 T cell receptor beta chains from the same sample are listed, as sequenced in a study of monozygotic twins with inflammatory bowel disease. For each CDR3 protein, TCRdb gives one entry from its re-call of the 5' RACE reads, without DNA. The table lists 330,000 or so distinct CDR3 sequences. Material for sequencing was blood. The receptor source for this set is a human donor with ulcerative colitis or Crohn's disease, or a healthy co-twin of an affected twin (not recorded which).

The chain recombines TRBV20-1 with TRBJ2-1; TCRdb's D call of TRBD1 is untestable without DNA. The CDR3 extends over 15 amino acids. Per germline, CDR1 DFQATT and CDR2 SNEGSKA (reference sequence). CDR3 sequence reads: CSARDFGTGFNEQFF.

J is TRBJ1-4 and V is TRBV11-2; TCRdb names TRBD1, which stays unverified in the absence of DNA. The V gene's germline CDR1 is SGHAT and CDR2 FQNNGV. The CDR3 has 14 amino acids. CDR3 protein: CASSQGQGSEKLFF.

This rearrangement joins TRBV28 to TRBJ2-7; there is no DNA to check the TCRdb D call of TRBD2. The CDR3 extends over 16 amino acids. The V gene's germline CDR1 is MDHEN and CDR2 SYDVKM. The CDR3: CASSFHLAGLTYEQYF.

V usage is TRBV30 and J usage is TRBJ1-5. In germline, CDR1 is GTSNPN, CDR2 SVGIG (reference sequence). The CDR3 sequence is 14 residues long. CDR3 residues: CAWSRGGAFQPQHF.

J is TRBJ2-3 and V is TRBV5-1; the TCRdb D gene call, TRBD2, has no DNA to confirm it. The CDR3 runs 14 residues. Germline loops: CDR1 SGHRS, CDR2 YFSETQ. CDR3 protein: CASNAGGSPDTQYF.

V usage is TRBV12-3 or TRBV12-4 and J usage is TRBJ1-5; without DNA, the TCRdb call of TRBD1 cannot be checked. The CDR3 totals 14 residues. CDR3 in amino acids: CASSFRQAHQPQHF.

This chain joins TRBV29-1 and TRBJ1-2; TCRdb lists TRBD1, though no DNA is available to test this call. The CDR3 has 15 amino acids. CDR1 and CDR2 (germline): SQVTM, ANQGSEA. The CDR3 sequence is CSVGTGDGDLSGYTF.

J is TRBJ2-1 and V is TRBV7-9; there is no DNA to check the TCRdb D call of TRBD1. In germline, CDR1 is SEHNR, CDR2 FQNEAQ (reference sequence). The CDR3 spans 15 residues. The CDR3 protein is CASSLAGGYYNEQFF.

This chain's CDR3 is CSARTGWDEQYF. This rearrangement joins TRBV29-1 to TRBJ2-7; TCRdb returns TRBD1, unconfirmable since there is no DNA. CDR1 and CDR2 from the germline V gene are SQVTM and ANQGSEA. The CDR3 runs 12 residues.

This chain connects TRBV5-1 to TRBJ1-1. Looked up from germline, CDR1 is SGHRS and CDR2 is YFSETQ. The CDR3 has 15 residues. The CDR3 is CASSLGLQAGTEAFF.

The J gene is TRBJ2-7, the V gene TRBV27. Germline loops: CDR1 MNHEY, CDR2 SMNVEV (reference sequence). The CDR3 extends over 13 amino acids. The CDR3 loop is CASSLSASGEQYF.

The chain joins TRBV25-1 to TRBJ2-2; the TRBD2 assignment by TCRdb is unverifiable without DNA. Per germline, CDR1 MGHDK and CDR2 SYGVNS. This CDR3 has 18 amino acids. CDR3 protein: CASSELMVAGSNTGELFF.

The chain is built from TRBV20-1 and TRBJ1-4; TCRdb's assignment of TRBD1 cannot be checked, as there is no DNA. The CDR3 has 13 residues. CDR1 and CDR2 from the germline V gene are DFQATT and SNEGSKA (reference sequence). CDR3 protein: CSANTGPAEKLFF.

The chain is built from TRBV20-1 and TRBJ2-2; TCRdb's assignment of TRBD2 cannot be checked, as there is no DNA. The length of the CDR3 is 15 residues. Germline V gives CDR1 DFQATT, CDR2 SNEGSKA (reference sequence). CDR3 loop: CSAIRDSLLPGELFF.

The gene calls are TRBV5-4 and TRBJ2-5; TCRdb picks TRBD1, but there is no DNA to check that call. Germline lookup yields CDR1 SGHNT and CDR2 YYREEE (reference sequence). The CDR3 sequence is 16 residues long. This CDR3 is CASSAPGVMGRETQYF.

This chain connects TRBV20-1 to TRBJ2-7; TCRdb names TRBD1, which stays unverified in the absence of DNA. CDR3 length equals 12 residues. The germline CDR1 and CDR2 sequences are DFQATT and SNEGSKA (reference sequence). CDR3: CSAGTGSYEQHF.

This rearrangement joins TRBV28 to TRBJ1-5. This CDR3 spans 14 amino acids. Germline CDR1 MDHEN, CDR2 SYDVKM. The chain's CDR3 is CASSSDLTYQPQHF.

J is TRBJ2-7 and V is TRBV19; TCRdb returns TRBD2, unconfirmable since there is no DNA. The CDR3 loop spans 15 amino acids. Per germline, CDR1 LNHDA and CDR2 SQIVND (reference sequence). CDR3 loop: CASRYAGLGNYEQYF.

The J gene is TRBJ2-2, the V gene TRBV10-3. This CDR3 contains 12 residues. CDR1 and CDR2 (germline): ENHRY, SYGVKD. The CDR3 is CAISEGAGELFF.

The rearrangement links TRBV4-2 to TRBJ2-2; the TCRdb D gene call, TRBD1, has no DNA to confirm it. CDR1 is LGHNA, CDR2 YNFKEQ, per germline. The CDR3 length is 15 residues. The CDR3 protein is CASSHPSGNTGELFF.

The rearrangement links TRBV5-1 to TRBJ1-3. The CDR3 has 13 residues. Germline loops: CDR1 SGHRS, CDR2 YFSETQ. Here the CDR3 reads CASSLDVGNTIYF.

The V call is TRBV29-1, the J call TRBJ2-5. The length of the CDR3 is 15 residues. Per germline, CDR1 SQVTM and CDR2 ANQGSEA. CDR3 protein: CSVEEFRTEQETQYF.